Listed below are T cell receptor beta chains from one sample, sequenced in a study of response to subunit inactivated influenza vaccine. TCRdb itself ran the RT-PCR reads through MiXCR, one entry per CDR3 protein. The sample yields some 550,000 distinct CDR3 sequences, 20% to 25% seen once. The sample was also reused in another study, on T cells expressing NK-cell markers.

Specimen: CD4+ T cells sorted from PBMCs, collected roughly 12 days after vaccination. The receptors stem from a middle-aged man who received an inactivated influenza vaccine. CDR3s include the opening cysteine and the closing phenylalanine or tryptophan. Fields, in order: V gene, clone size, D gene, CDR3 length, J gene, CDR3 DNA, CDR3 protein. D genes are given only for firm matches. The listing skips clone size in some rows; elsewhere it reads once, few, many or a size class.

>TRBV25-1|few|-|12|TRBJ1-1
TGTGCCAGCAGTGTTCCGGGCGGTGAAGCTTTCTTT
CASSVPGGEAFF
>TRBV10-3|few|TRBD2|15|TRBJ2-1
TGTGCCATCAGTGGGCTGCTAGCGGTTAACAATGAGCAGTTCTTC
CAISGLLAVNNEQFF
>TRBV2|-|-|13|TRBJ2-7
TGTGCCAGCTTGGAGGACACACCCTACGAGCAGTACTTC
CASLEDTPYEQYF
>TRBV9|-|TRBD2|16|TRBJ2-5
TGTGCCAGCAGCGTAGCTCTTCGGGAGGACCAAGAGACCCAGTACTTC
CASSVALREDQETQYF
>TRBV11-2|-|-|17|TRBJ2-2
TGTGCCAGCAGCTTAGTTTCTAGCCTTCGCTGGAACGGGGAGCTGTTTTTT
CASSLVSSLRWNGELFF
>TRBV12-3/TRBV12-4|-|TRBD1|13|TRBJ2-2
TGTGCCAGCCGGCAGGGGGTCCCCGGGGAGCTGTTTTTT
CASRQGVPGELFF
>TRBV24-1|-|-|15|TRBJ2-2
TGTGCCACCAGAGCCAGGGGCTCCGACACCGGGGAGCTGTTTTTT
CATRARGSDTGELFF
>TRBV15|-|-|16|TRBJ1-3
TGTGCCACCAGCAGACAGGGTATAATCTCTGGAAACACCATATATTTT
CATSRQGIISGNTIYF
>TRBV30|-|-|14|TRBJ2-5
TGTGCCTGGAGTAGGGGGGGACAGCAAGAGACCCAGTACTTC
CAWSRGGQQETQYF
>TRBV18|few|-|15|TRBJ2-2
TGTGCCAGCTCACCAAATGCGGGTTCTACCGGGGAGCTGTTTTTT
CASSPNAGSTGELFF
>TRBV6-2/TRBV6-3|few|-|11|TRBJ2-2
TGTGCCAGCAGTTACCGGTTGGGGCTGTTTTTT
CASSYRLGLFF
>TRBV4-3|-|-|16|TRBJ2-7
TGCGCCAGCAGCCACGGTATCAGGGAGCGCTTCTACGAGCAGTACTTC
CASSHGIRERFYEQYF
>TRBV3-1|-|-|12|TRBJ2-1
TGTGCCAGCAGCCCGTATTTCAATGAGCAGTTCTTC
CASSPYFNEQFF
>TRBV10-3|-|TRBD1|17|TRBJ1-2
TGTGCCATCAGTGAGATCCGACAGGGGCCAAAGGGTTATGGCTACACCTTC
CAISEIRQGPKGYGYTF
>TRBV5-4|-|-|11|TRBJ2-1
TGTGCCACCAGGACAGTTGGGGAGCAGTTCTTC
CATRTVGEQFF
>TRBV11-2|-|-|14|TRBJ1-1
TGTGCCAGCAGCTTAGGGGCAGGGAGTGAGGAAGCTTTCTTT
CASSLGAGSEEAFF
>TRBV10-3|few|-|12|TRBJ2-7
TGTGCCATCAGTGAGTCGGTGACTAGGTGGAGCTTC
CAISESVTRWSF
>TRBV20-1|few|TRBD2|13|TRBJ2-5
TGCAGTGCGAGGTCGGGGGGGCGGGAGACCCAGTACTTC
CSARSGGRETQYF
>TRBV27|-|TRBD2|16|TRBJ2-3
TGTGCCAGCAGTCTCCTCACTAGCGGGAGTGTGATTACGCAGTATTTT
CASSLLTSGSVITQYF
>TRBV20-1|many|TRBD2|15|TRBJ2-2
TGCAGTGCTGGACCGGCGGGGGGGAGAACCGGGGAGCTGTTTTTT
CSAGPAGGRTGELFF
>TRBV27|few|-|15|TRBJ1-5
TGTGCCAGCAGTTTATCACCCCTTAGCAATCAGCCCCAGCATTTT
CASSLSPLSNQPQHF
>TRBV11-2|few|TRBD2|18|TRBJ2-4
TGTGCCAGCAGCTTAACTGGCCGCGGGAGCCGTTTCGGAAACATTCAGTACTTC
CASSLTGRGSRFGNIQYF
>TRBV5-1|-|-|14|TRBJ2-1
TGCGCCAGAAGCTCGGGACGGATCGACAATGAGCAGTTCTTC
CARSSGRIDNEQFF
>TRBV10-3|many|-|13|TRBJ1-1
TGTGCCATCAGTGACCGCCAGGGTCTTGAAGCTTTCTTT
CAISDRQGLEAFF
>TRBV4-3|-|TRBD1|16|TRBJ1-6
TGCGCCAGCAGCCAAGATACGGGACAGCTGAATTCACCCCTCCACTTT
CASSQDTGQLNSPLHF
>TRBV10-3|-|TRBD2|14|TRBJ2-5
TGTGCCATCAGTGAGCCACTAGCGCAAGAGACCCAGTACTTC
CAISEPLAQETQYF
>TRBV3-1|few|-|15|TRBJ1-2
TGTGCCAGCAGCCAAGAAGTGACTCTCTACTATGGCTACACCTTC
CASSQEVTLYYGYTF
>TRBV25-1|-|TRBD1|16|TRBJ2-4
TGTGCCAGCAGTGAATGGGGGACAGGGGCCAAAAACATTCAGTACTTC
CASSEWGTGAKNIQYF
>TRBV6-2/TRBV6-3|few|-|12|TRBJ2-1
TGTGCCAGCAGTTGGGCCGGCAATGAGCAGTTCTTC
CASSWAGNEQFF
>TRBV30|-|-|13|TRBJ1-6
TGTGCCTGGAGTGTTCAGGGGAAATCACCCCTCCACTTT
CAWSVQGKSPLHF
>TRBV11-2|-|-|14|TRBJ2-7
TGTGCCAGCAGCTTACTGACAAGAACCTACGAGCAGTACTTC
CASSLLTRTYEQYF
>TRBV20-1|-|-|14|TRBJ2-2
TGCAGTGCTGTACGAGGCCGGAACACCGGGGAGCTGTTTTTT
CSAVRGRNTGELFF
>TRBV2|-|-|11|TRBJ2-7
TGTGCCAGCAGGAGGGGCTACGAGCAGTACTTC
CASRRGYEQYF
>TRBV12-3/TRBV12-4|-|-|14|TRBJ1-5
TGTGCCAGCAGTTTACTACAGAACAATCAGCCCCAGCATTTT
CASSLLQNNQPQHF
>TRBV15|many|-|16|TRBJ2-3
TGTGCCACCAGCAGAGATGGGGGGCTGGACGCAGATACGCAGTATTTT
CATSRDGGLDADTQYF
>TRBV20-1|-|TRBD1|14|TRBJ2-3
TGCAGTGCTAGAGGGGACAGGGTTACAGATACGCAGTATTTT
CSARGDRVTDTQYF
>TRBV28|-|TRBD2|16|TRBJ2-2
TGTGCCAGCAGACCACTAGCGGGAGGGCAAACCGGGGAGCTGTTTTTT
CASRPLAGGQTGELFF
>TRBV20-1|few|-|13|TRBJ2-7
TGCAGTGCTAGACCGCTCAGCTCCTACGAGCAGTACTTC
CSARPLSSYEQYF
>TRBV7-9|-|-|15|TRBJ2-7
TGTGCCAGCAGCTTACTTAGGGGGGCCTCCTACGAGCAGTACTTC
CASSLLRGASYEQYF
>TRBV25-1|-|-|13|TRBJ1-1
TGTGCCAGCCCAACAGCTCTGGGCACTGAAGCTTTCTTT
CASPTALGTEAFF
>TRBV6-1|-|TRBD1|13|TRBJ1-4
TGTGCCAGCAGGGGGACAGTTAATGAAAAACTGTTTTTT
CASRGTVNEKLFF
>TRBV7-8|few|TRBD2|17|TRBJ2-7
TGTGCCAGCAGCGAAAGGACTAGCGGGAGTTGGTTGTACGAGCAGTACTTC
CASSERTSGSWLYEQYF
>TRBV29-1|few|-|13|TRBJ2-7
TGCAGCGTTGACGGGGAGCGAGCCTACGAGCAGTACTTC
CSVDGERAYEQYF
>TRBV4-1|-|TRBD1|18|TRBJ1-6
TGCGCCAGCAGCCACCCCAGGGGGACAGGGATCGATAATTCACCCCTCCACTTT
CASSHPRGTGIDNSPLHF
>TRBV10-3|few|-|12|TRBJ2-1
TGTGCCATCAGTGTACAGGGTGGTGAGCAGTTCTTC
CAISVQGGEQFF
>TRBV12-3/TRBV12-4|-|-|15|TRBJ2-5
TGTGCCAGCAGCTCACCCGTGGTTTGGCAAGAGACCCAGTACTTC
CASSSPVVWQETQYF
>TRBV20-1|-|-|12|TRBJ1-3
TGCAGTGCTAGCCGCAAGGGACCCACCATATATTTT
CSASRKGPTIYF
>TRBV10-3|few|-|15|TRBJ2-3
TGTGCCATCAGTGAGTCATGGACAACCACAGATACGCAGTATTTT
CAISESWTTTDTQYF
>TRBV21-1|few|-|16|TRBJ2-3
TGTGCCAGCAGCAAAAGGACTAGCCGAGACACAGATACGCAGTATTTT
CASSKRTSRDTDTQYF
>TRBV4-3|many|TRBD1|15|TRBJ2-2
TGCGCCAGCAGCGATGGACAGGGGGCGGCCGGGGAGCTGTTTTTT
CASSDGQGAAGELFF
>TRBV11-1|-|-|13|TRBJ1-2
TGTGCCAGCGGAGGGGCCGCCGAAGGAGGCTACACCTTC
CASGGAAEGGYTF
>TRBV5-1|few|TRBD1|15|TRBJ1-2
TGCGCCAGCAGCCACCACGACAGGGGGAACTATGGCTACACCTTC
CASSHHDRGNYGYTF
>TRBV2|-|-|16|TRBJ2-1
TGTGCCAGCAGGAGGGATCAGGGTAGCTCCTACAATGAGCAGTTCTTC
CASRRDQGSSYNEQFF